Given below is one TCR beta chain in context. The data derive from a study of blood T cell repertoires in COVID-19. Study context: Sites in the United States, Italy and Spain provided acute and convalescent COVID-19 samples. Sources were T cells, B-cell-depleted T cells, or PBMCs; the material itself was cDNA or gDNA.

Original analysis: Quantification of nucleated cells was approximated via reference gene primer amplification. Here immunoSEQ multiplex PCR was the method, and the copy in TCRdb shows in-frame clones only, minus some. The V and J calls and the clone size are those of that table, but D and trimming were determined from the DNA. The sample has some 220,000 clones; around 85% are singletons. This TCR was recovered from a woman in her fifties or sixties with active or convalescent COVID-19. Material: peripheral blood.

CDR3 sequence: CAINTGGRTGGYNEQFF. As DNA, the CDR3 is TGTGCCATCAACACGGGAGGGCGCACCGGAGGCTACAATGAGCAGTTCTTC. V usage is TRBV10-3 and J usage is TRBJ2-1; 8 positions match TRBD2. Trimming cost V 7 bases and J 3 bases; bases outside gene matches: 14. This CDR3 region has 17 residues. Germline V gene data show CDR1 as ENHRY and CDR2 as SYGVKD.